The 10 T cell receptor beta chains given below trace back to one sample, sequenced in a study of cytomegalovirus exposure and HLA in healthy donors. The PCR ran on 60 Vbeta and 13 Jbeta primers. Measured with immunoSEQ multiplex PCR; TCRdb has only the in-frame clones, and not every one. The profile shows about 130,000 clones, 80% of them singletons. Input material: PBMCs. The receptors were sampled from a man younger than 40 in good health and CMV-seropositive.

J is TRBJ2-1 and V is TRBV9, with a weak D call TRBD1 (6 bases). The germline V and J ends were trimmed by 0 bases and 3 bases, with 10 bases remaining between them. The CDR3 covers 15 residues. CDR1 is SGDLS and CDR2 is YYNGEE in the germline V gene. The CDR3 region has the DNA TGTGCCAGCAGCGTAGAGGGGGACCTCTACAATGAGCAGTTCTTC. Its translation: CASSVEGDLYNEQFF.

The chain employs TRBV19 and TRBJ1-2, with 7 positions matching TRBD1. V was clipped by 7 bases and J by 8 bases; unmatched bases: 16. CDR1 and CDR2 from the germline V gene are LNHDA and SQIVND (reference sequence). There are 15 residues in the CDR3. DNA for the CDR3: TGTGCCAGTACAACACTTTCGACAGGGTTTAAAGGCTACACCTTC. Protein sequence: CASTTLSTGFKGYTF. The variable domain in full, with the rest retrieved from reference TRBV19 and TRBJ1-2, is DGGITQSPKYLFRKEGQNVTLSCEQNLNHDAMYWYRQDPGQGLRLIYYSQIVNDFQKGDIAEGYSVSREKKESFPLTVTSAQKNPTAFYLCASTTLSTGFKGYTFGSGTRLTVV.

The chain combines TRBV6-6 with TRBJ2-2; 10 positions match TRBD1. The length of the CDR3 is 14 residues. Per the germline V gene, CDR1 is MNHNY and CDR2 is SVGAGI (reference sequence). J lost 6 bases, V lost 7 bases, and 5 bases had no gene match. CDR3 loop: CASKDRGLAGELFF. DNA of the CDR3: TGTGCCAGCAAAGACAGGGGGCTGGCCGGGGAGCTGTTTTTT.

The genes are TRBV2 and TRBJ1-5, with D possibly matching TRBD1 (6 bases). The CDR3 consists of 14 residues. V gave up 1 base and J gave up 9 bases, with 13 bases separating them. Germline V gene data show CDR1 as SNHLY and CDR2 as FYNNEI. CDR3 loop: CASSEGGHRRPQHF. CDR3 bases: TGTGCCAGCAGTGAAGGGGGACATCGGAGGCCCCAGCATTTT.

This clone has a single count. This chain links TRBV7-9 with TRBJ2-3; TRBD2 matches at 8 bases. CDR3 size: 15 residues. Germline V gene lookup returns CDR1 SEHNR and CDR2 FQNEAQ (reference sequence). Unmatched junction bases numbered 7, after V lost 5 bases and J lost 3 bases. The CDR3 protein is CASSARTSNTDTQYF. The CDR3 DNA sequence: TGTGCCAGCAGCGCCCGGACTAGCAATACAGATACGCAGTATTTT.

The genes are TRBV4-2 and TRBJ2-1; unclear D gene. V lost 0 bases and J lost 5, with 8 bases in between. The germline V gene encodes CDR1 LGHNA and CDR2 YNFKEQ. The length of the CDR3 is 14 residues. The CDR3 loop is CASSQEWQNNEQFF. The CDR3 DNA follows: TGTGCCAGCAGCCAAGAGTGGCAGAACAATGAGCAGTTCTTC.

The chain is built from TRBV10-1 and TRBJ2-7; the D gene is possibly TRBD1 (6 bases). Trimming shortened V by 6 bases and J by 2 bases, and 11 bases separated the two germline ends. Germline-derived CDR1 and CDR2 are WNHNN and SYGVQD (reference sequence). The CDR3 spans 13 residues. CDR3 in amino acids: CASSRGQTYEQYF. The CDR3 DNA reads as TGCGCCAGCAGCCGCGGACAGACCTACGAGCAGTACTTC.

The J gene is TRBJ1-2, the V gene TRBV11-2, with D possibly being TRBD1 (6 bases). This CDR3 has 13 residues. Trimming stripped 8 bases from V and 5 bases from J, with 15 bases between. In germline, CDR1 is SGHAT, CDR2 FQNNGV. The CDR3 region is CASAGAVFYGYTF. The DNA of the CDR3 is TGTGCCAGCGCGGGGGCCGTTTTTTATGGCTACACCTTC. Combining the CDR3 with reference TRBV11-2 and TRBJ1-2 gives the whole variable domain EAGVAQSPRYKIIEKRQSVAFWCNPISGHATLYWYQQILGQGPKLLIQFQNNGVVDDSQLPKDRFSAERLKGVDSTLKIQPAKLEDSAVYLCASAGAVFYGYTFGSGTRLTVV.

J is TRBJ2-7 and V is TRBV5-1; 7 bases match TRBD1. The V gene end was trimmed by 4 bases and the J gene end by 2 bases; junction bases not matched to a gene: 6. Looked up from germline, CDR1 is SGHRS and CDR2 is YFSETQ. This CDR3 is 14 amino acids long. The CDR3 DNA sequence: TGCGCCAGCAGCACCGGGGACAGCGCCTACGAGCAGTACTTC. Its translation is CASSTGDSAYEQYF.

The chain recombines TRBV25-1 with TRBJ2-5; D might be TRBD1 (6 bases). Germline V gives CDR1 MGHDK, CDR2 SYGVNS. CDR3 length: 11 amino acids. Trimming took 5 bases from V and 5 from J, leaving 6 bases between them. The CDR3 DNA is TGTGCCAGCAGTCAGGGGGAGACCCAGTACTTC. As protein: CASSQGETQYF. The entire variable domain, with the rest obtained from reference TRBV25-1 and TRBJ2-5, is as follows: EADIYQTPRYLVIGTGKKITLECSQTMGHDKMYWYQQDPGMELHLIHYSYGVNSTEKGDLSSESTVSRIRTEHFPLTLESARPSHTSQYLCASSQGETQYFGPGTRLLVL.